The rows below give T cell receptor beta chains drawn from one sample of a study of T cells in narcolepsy. Sequenced by immunoSEQ multiplex PCR; TCRdb stores in-frame clones only, minus some. Here the sample spans 30,000 to 45,000 clones, roughly 87% being singletons. Material for sequencing was CD45RA- memory CD4+ T cells from PBMCs. Source of these receptors: a human donor with narcolepsy. CDR3s include the opening cysteine and the closing phenylalanine or tryptophan. Each record gives: CDR3 length, V gene, clone size, J gene, D gene, CDR3 DNA, CDR3 protein. The D gene is left open where the match is weak. Clone size, where shown, is once, few, many, or a class for clones that have expanded.

cdr3_length: 15
v_call: TRBV6-1
clone_size: NA
j_call: TRBJ1-5
d_call: NA
cdr3_nt: TGTGCCAGCAGTGAAGCTGGGGGTAACTATCAGCCCCAGCATTTT
cdr3_aa: CASSEAGGNYQPQHF

cdr3_length: 13
v_call: TRBV28
clone_size: NA
j_call: TRBJ1-2
d_call: NA
cdr3_nt: TGTGCCAGCAGTTTACGGGACCCCCGGGGCTACACCTTC
cdr3_aa: CASSLRDPRGYTF

cdr3_length: 14
v_call: TRBV11-2
clone_size: NA
j_call: TRBJ1-1
d_call: NA
cdr3_nt: TGTGCCAGCAGCTTAGGCCTCCGGCCCACTGAAGCTTTCTTT
cdr3_aa: CASSLGLRPTEAFF

cdr3_length: 16
v_call: TRBV7-8
clone_size: NA
j_call: TRBJ2-2
d_call: TRBD2
cdr3_nt: TGTGCCAGCAGCCATACTAGCGGGAGGCCGGGCGGGGAGCTGTTTTTT
cdr3_aa: CASSHTSGRPGGELFF

cdr3_length: 15
v_call: TRBV5-6
clone_size: NA
j_call: TRBJ1-2
d_call: TRBD1
cdr3_nt: TGTGCCAGCAGCTTGGGGCAGGGGGCCGTCTATGGCTACACCTTC
cdr3_aa: CASSLGQGAVYGYTF

cdr3_length: 12
v_call: TRBV30
clone_size: NA
j_call: TRBJ1-1
d_call: NA
cdr3_nt: TGTGCCTCAGACCCGCGGGTAACTGAAGCTTTCTTT
cdr3_aa: CASDPRVTEAFF

cdr3_length: 15
v_call: TRBV2
clone_size: NA
j_call: TRBJ2-5
d_call: NA
cdr3_nt: TGTGCCAGCAGTGAAGCGCTGGAGGTCCGAGAGACCCAGTACTTC
cdr3_aa: CASSEALEVRETQYF

cdr3_length: 13
v_call: TRBV11-2
clone_size: NA
j_call: TRBJ1-1
d_call: NA
cdr3_nt: TGTGCCAGCAGTACAGGGTGGGGTCGTGAAGCTTTCTTT
cdr3_aa: CASSTGWGREAFF

cdr3_length: 15
v_call: TRBV9
clone_size: once
j_call: TRBJ2-6
d_call: NA
cdr3_nt: TGTGCCAGCAGCGTAGGGAGCGCTGGGGCCAACGTCCTGACTTTC
cdr3_aa: CASSVGSAGANVLTF

cdr3_length: 22
v_call: TRBV21-1
clone_size: NA
j_call: TRBJ2-4
d_call: NA
cdr3_nt: TGTGCCAGCAGCGATGAACCCTATACAGGGGGCTTCCAGGGGGCCGCCGTCCACATTCAGTACTTC
cdr3_aa: CASSDEPYTGGFQGAAVHIQYF

cdr3_length: 16
v_call: TRBV5-6
clone_size: NA
j_call: TRBJ1-6
d_call: NA
cdr3_nt: TGTGCCAGCAGCTTGAGACGGCCAGGGAAAAATTCACCCCTCCACTTT
cdr3_aa: CASSLRRPGKNSPLHF

cdr3_length: 16
v_call: TRBV18
clone_size: NA
j_call: TRBJ1-1
d_call: NA
cdr3_nt: TGTGCCAGTACCCCCGCGGGTTTTAGTATAAACACTGAAGCTTTCTTT
cdr3_aa: CASTPAGFSINTEAFF

cdr3_length: 12
v_call: TRBV18
clone_size: once
j_call: TRBJ1-1
d_call: NA
cdr3_nt: TGTGCCAGCTCACCTCCGGGCAGGGCAGCTTTCTTT
cdr3_aa: CASSPPGRAAFF

cdr3_length: 17
v_call: TRBV30
clone_size: once
j_call: TRBJ2-6
d_call: NA
cdr3_nt: TGTGCCTGTCCTAGGGAAAGGGAGAAATCAGGGGCCAACGTCCTGACTTTC
cdr3_aa: CACPREREKSGANVLTF

cdr3_length: 13
v_call: TRBV7-2
clone_size: NA
j_call: TRBJ1-5
d_call: NA
cdr3_nt: TGTGCCAGCAGCTTATTGATGGATCAGCCCCAGCATTTT
cdr3_aa: CASSLLMDQPQHF

cdr3_length: 13
v_call: TRBV5-1
clone_size: NA
j_call: TRBJ2-7
d_call: TRBD1
cdr3_nt: TGCGCCAGCAGCTTCGGACAGGGTGGGGAGCAGTACTTC
cdr3_aa: CASSFGQGGEQYF

cdr3_length: 19
v_call: TRBV15
clone_size: NA
j_call: TRBJ2-7
d_call: TRBD2
cdr3_nt: TGTGCCACCAGCGGGTCAGGACTAGCGGACCTAAGAGGGACCTACGAGCAGTACTTC
cdr3_aa: CATSGSGLADLRGTYEQYF

cdr3_length: 11
v_call: TRBV20-1
clone_size: NA
j_call: TRBJ2-5
d_call: NA
cdr3_nt: TGCAGTGCTAGAGGGAAAGAGACCCAGTACTTC
cdr3_aa: CSARGKETQYF

cdr3_length: 14
v_call: TRBV6-5
clone_size: once
j_call: TRBJ1-1
d_call: NA
cdr3_nt: TGTGCCAGCAGTGAAGGGGGAGGTAGGACTGAAGCTTTCTTT
cdr3_aa: CASSEGGGRTEAFF

cdr3_length: 12
v_call: TRBV29-1
clone_size: NA
j_call: TRBJ1-2
d_call: NA
cdr3_nt: TGCAGCGTTGTAATCCAGGAGTATGGCTACACCTTC
cdr3_aa: CSVVIQEYGYTF

cdr3_length: 13
v_call: TRBV7-2
clone_size: NA
j_call: TRBJ1-6
d_call: NA
cdr3_nt: TGTGCCAGCAGTCAGTCATTCGGTTCACCCCTCCACTTT
cdr3_aa: CASSQSFGSPLHF

cdr3_length: 14
v_call: TRBV18
clone_size: NA
j_call: TRBJ1-2
d_call: TRBD1
cdr3_nt: TGTGCCAGCTCACGGAATACAGGGGACCATGGCTACACCTTC
cdr3_aa: CASSRNTGDHGYTF

cdr3_length: 16
v_call: TRBV18
clone_size: NA
j_call: TRBJ2-3
d_call: TRBD2
cdr3_nt: TGTGCCAGCTCACCACCGCTCGGGAGGGCCGGAAATACGCAGTATTTT
cdr3_aa: CASSPPLGRAGNTQYF

cdr3_length: 12
v_call: TRBV5-4
clone_size: NA
j_call: TRBJ2-2
d_call: NA
cdr3_nt: TGTGCCAGCAGCTTGAACGCCGGGGAGCTGTTTTTT
cdr3_aa: CASSLNAGELFF